One and the same sample provided the 10 T cell receptor beta chains below, sequenced in a study of Graves' ophthalmopathy and Graves' hyperthyroidism. RNA transcripts were the source from which TCR beta CDR3 regions were amplified. Amplification began with first-round RT-PCR using HTBI primers, then second-round multiplex PCR was performed. One entry per CDR3 protein, called by TCRdb with MiXCR from the multiplex PCR reads. The table lists around 1.1 million distinct CDR3 sequences, 35% to 45% of them singletons. Sequenced input: peripheral blood or thyroid tissue (not recorded which). The receptors stem from an adult man with Graves' hyperthyroidism.

Concerning this clonotype itself: The junction does not match germline at one end; this may be a read error. The chain recombines TRBV15 with TRBJ1-2; 8 positions agree with TRBD1. Germline V gene sequence: CDR1 LNHNV, CDR2 YYDKDF (reference sequence). This CDR3 contains 11 residues. CDR3 sequence (DNA): TGTGCCACCCGTCGACAGGGGCGCGAGGACTTC. It encodes CATRRQGREDF.

The rearrangement uses TRBV12-5 and TRBJ2-2, with D perhaps TRBD1 (6 bases). Germline-derived CDR1 and CDR2 are LGHNT and FRNRAP. CDR3 size: 15 residues. V shed 6 bases and J shed 4 bases, with 15 bases lying between them. The CDR3 bases are TGTGCTAGTGGCACCGGGACATATGGCACCGGGGAGCTGTTTTTT. It encodes CASGTGTYGTGELFF.

This clonotype was observed a handful of times. V and J are TRBV6-5 and TRBJ2-2; the D is unclear. This CDR3 is built from 13 residues. The ends were cut back, 5 bases at V and 7 bases at J, with 11 bases in the middle. From germline, CDR1 is MNHEY and CDR2 SVGAGI. In nucleotides, the CDR3 is TGTGCCAGCAGTGCCTCAGGAATCGGGGAGCTGTTTTTT. Translating gives CASSASGIGELFF.

In its sample, this clonotype was seen a few times. This chain uses TRBV5-1 with TRBJ2-2; TRBD1 aligns across 9 bases. There are 15 residues in the CDR3. Per the germline V gene, CDR1 is SGHRS and CDR2 is YFSETQ. V was pared by 4 bases and J by 3 bases, with 4 bases of the junction left unmatched. The CDR3 here is CASSQTGGYTGELFF. Written as DNA, the CDR3 is TGCGCCAGCAGCCAAACAGGGGGCTACACCGGGGAGCTGTTTTTT.

V usage is TRBV10-3 and J usage is TRBJ1-2; D is unresolved. The V and J ends lost 2 bases and 2 bases respectively, with 6 bases between them. The CDR3 extends over 13 amino acids. From germline, CDR1 is ENHRY and CDR2 SYGVKD. The chain's CDR3 is CAISEDMNYGYTF. The CDR3 nucleotides are TGTGCCATCAGTGAGGACATGAACTATGGCTACACCTTC.

The CDR3 sequence is CASTPGQGFAFYEQYF. DNA for the CDR3: TGTGCCAGCACTCCGGGACAGGGTTTTGCCTTCTACGAGCAGTACTTC. The chain uses TRBV11-1 and TRBJ2-7; 9 bases line up with TRBD1. CDR1 is SGHAT and CDR2 is FQDESV in the germline V gene (reference sequence). The CDR3 covers 16 residues. The J segment lost 3 bases and the V segment lost 7 bases, leaving 13 bases of the junction unmatched.

The chain links TRBV6-2 or TRBV6-3 to TRBJ2-7, with TRBD1 identical over 9 bases. Trimming took 4 bases from V and 5 from J; bases not matched to a gene: 9. The length of the CDR3 is 15 residues. CDR1 and CDR2 from the germline V gene are MNHEY and SVGEGT. The CDR3 bases are TGTGCCAGCAGTTCTCTAGGGACAGGGAGCAACGAGCAGTACTTC. Its translation: CASSSLGTGSNEQYF.

This clonotype came up a few times. The V gene is TRBV9, the J gene TRBJ2-7; the D call may be TRBD1 or TRBD2 (6 bases each). This CDR3 is 15 amino acids long. Germline loops: CDR1 SGDLS, CDR2 YYNGEE. Trimming left V 0 bases short and J 2 bases short, with 12 bases between. The CDR3 DNA is TGTGCCAGCAGCGTAGATGGAGGGGGTCCCTACGAGCAGTACTTC. Amino acids: CASSVDGGGPYEQYF.

This chain links TRBV11-2 with TRBJ1-1; D uncertain. Deletions cut 3 bases from V and 10 bases from J, with 6 bases between. The CDR3 covers 10 residues. CDR1 and CDR2 from the germline V gene are SGHAT and FQNNGV. The CDR3 protein is CASSFLGAFF. In DNA, the CDR3 is TGTGCCAGCAGCTTCCTGGGAGCTTTCTTT.

To note about this clonotype: Since no conserved phenylalanine or tryptophan closes the CDR3, a read error is the likely cause. J is TRBJ1-1 and V is TRBV12-3 or TRBV12-4, with unresolved D. V was clipped by 0 bases and J by 1 base, with 6 bases between them. The CDR3 runs to 14 residues. The CDR3 sequence: CASSLARRNTEAFL. DNA of the CDR3: TGTGCCAGCAGTTTAGCGCGCAGGAACACTGAAGCTTTCCTT.